This T cell receptor beta chain was sequenced during a study of blood T cell repertoires in COVID-19 (dated by TCRdb to the early 2020s). Regarding the complete study: Collaborator samples came from the United States, Italy and Spain and covered acute and convalescent phases of COVID-19. The material from the prospective study consisted of cDNA or gDNA derived from T cells, B-cell-depleted T cells, or PBMCs. Deeply sampled blood TCRbeta repertoires from subjects exposed to, actively infected with, or recovered from COVID-19 were included in the dataset. The repertoires were released in a freely available public database intended as a resource for research on the immune response to SARS-CoV-2. Samples were obtained from the ongoing ImmuneRACE study (first 160 participants) and from roughly 1,300 subjects provided by 6 global collaborators. Sample metadata almost always included a de-identified subject ID, COVID-19 status, age in years and sex. Where available, HLA class I and class II types were obtained from metadata supplied by the sample provider rather than from assay-based typing.

TCRbeta CDR3 regions were amplified from genomic DNA by means of the immunoSEQ Assay, a bias-controlled multiplex PCR. In the paper's pipeline: Within the assay, amplification of reference gene primers was used to estimate how many nucleated cells each sample contained. To quantify the absolute abundance of each unique TCRbeta CDR3 rearrangement, sequence reads were collapsed and filtered. For each sample, productive Simpson clonality was calculated as the square root of Simpson's diversity index over productive rearrangements. TCRdb retrieved this table from immuneACCESS and kept in-frame rearrangements only. Not all clones are present; in checked studies, unresolved V genes account for under half, and no reason is known for the remainder. V and J calls and clone size come straight from that table; D and trimming were deduced from the DNA. In this sample the table shows 270,000 or so clones, approximately 88% of which occur a single time. The ten largest clones represent 0.95% to 1.5% of the sample.

Paper-wide results and their limitations: The amount of clinical and demographic metadata varied by source and participant and was provided uncurated.

About this clone: This receptor's antigen is unknown. Per-nucleotide qualities are absent, and no much larger clonotype sits a single base away.

Participants in the prospective study were enrolled through a virtual design, were aged about 18 to 100 years, and lived in about two dozen United States geographic areas. Cohort assignment in the prospective study relied on participant-reported clinical history from a screening survey and a study questionnaire. In the prospective study, whole blood, serum and a nasopharyngeal or oropharyngeal swab were collected from each participant by mobile phlebotomists. Additional blood draws and questionnaires over an approximately 2-month period could optionally be provided by prospective study participants. Prospective study blood samples were shipped either frozen or at room temperature before DNA extraction. The sample was PBMCs or T cells enriched from blood (not recorded which). The source is a woman in her forties with acute COVID-19.

The DNA is as follows: TGTGCCAGCAGTTCTTTGGCCACCTACGAGCAGTACTTC. This codes for CASSSLATYEQYF. The rearranged chain carries TRBV6-5 and TRBJ2-7; the D gene is not confidently resolved. V loses 4 bases, J loses 2 bases, and the germline ends lie 9 bases apart. Taken from the germline V gene, the CDR1 and CDR2 loops are MNHEY and SVGAGI. The CDR3 covers 13 residues, taking in both the cysteine and the phenylalanine. Only CDR3 DNA remains: 39 bases, in frame from the first base.